A selection of T cell receptor beta chains follows, all from one sample in a study of T-cell memory formation after mild COVID-19. TCRdb used MiXCR to reprocess the 5' RACE reads, holding one entry per CDR3 protein. This repertoire shows about 560,000 distinct CDR3 sequences, around 16% found once; its top ten account for just over 8%. Sequencing was done on a sample of PBMCs or a T cell subset sorted from them (not recorded which). All receptors come from an adult woman who had mild COVID-19 (a few samples of this study predate the infection). Cell type and time point are not known. The CDR3 runs from the conserved cysteine through the conserved F or W. A D gene is named only where the DNA matches it firmly. Size tells how often a clone was seen (once, few, many) or the class of an expanded clone, and some rows leave it out.

clone_size: NA; j_call: TRBJ2-1; v_call: TRBV6-6; d_call: NA; cdr3_aa: CASWRGHEQFF; cdr3_nt: TGTGCCAGTTGGAGGGGCCATGAGCAGTTCTTC
clone_size: many; j_call: TRBJ2-1; v_call: TRBV9; d_call: TRBD2; cdr3_aa: CASSVGPSGRAGDEQFF; cdr3_nt: TGTGCCAGCAGCGTAGGGCCTAGCGGGAGGGCCGGGGATGAGCAGTTCTTC
clone_size: NA; j_call: TRBJ2-5; v_call: TRBV9; d_call: NA; cdr3_aa: CASSVGGRAGIQETQYF; cdr3_nt: TGTGCCAGCAGCGTAGGGGGACGGGCAGGGATCCAAGAGACCCAGTACTTC
clone_size: NA; j_call: TRBJ1-5; v_call: TRBV24-1; d_call: NA; cdr3_aa: CATSDATGPFRQPQHF; cdr3_nt: TGTGCCACCAGTGACGCGACAGGTCCATTTCGTCAGCCCCAGCATTTT
clone_size: few; j_call: TRBJ2-1; v_call: TRBV7-6; d_call: TRBD2; cdr3_aa: CASSLVTSGGDEQFF; cdr3_nt: TGTGCCAGCAGCTTAGTAACTAGCGGAGGGGATGAGCAGTTCTTC
clone_size: NA; j_call: TRBJ1-4; v_call: TRBV12-3/TRBV12-4; d_call: NA; cdr3_aa: CASSPSDGAATNEKLFF; cdr3_nt: TGTGCCAGCAGTCCCTCGGACGGAGCTGCAACTAATGAAAAACTGTTTTTT
clone_size: many; j_call: TRBJ2-3; v_call: TRBV12-3/TRBV12-4; d_call: TRBD2; cdr3_aa: CASSLRGLADTQYF; cdr3_nt: TGTGCCAGCAGTTTAAGGGGACTAGCAGATACGCAGTATTTT
clone_size: NA; j_call: TRBJ2-1; v_call: TRBV5-1; d_call: TRBD2; cdr3_aa: CASSLAGVTYTEQFF; cdr3_nt: TGCGCCAGCAGCTTAGCGGGGGTTACTTACACTGAGCAGTTCTTC
clone_size: few; j_call: TRBJ1-5; v_call: TRBV5-5; d_call: NA; cdr3_aa: CASSLGDINQPQHF; cdr3_nt: TGTGCCAGCAGCTTAGGGGACATCAATCAGCCCCAGCATTTT
clone_size: few; j_call: TRBJ2-5; v_call: TRBV10-2; d_call: NA; cdr3_aa: CASSTGPRETQYF; cdr3_nt: TGCGCCAGCAGTACGGGTCCTCGAGAGACCCAGTACTTC
clone_size: many; j_call: TRBJ2-1; v_call: TRBV4-2; d_call: TRBD2; cdr3_aa: CASSQGGGSDYNEQFF; cdr3_nt: TGTGCCAGCAGCCAAGGCGGCGGGAGCGACTACAATGAGCAGTTCTTC
clone_size: few; j_call: TRBJ2-7; v_call: TRBV29-1; d_call: NA; cdr3_aa: CSVGGRDYEQYF; cdr3_nt: TGCAGCGTTGGGGGCAGGGACTACGAGCAGTACTTC
clone_size: few; j_call: TRBJ1-2; v_call: TRBV20-1; d_call: NA; cdr3_aa: CSASLQGSSAYTF; cdr3_nt: TGCAGTGCTAGCCTCCAGGGGTCCAGCGCCTACACCTTC
clone_size: NA; j_call: TRBJ2-7; v_call: TRBV20-1; d_call: TRBD2; cdr3_aa: CSASNVGGPSYEQYF; cdr3_nt: TGCAGTGCTAGCAACGTGGGAGGGCCGTCCTACGAGCAGTACTTC
clone_size: NA; j_call: TRBJ2-3; v_call: TRBV29-1; d_call: NA; cdr3_aa: CSFLKVGGTSTDTQYF; cdr3_nt: TGCAGCTTTCTCAAGGTGGGAGGAACTAGCACAGATACGCAGTATTTT
clone_size: few; j_call: TRBJ2-7; v_call: TRBV7-9; d_call: NA; cdr3_aa: CATAPVANYEQYF; cdr3_nt: TGTGCCACCGCACCTGTTGCCAACTACGAGCAGTACTTC
clone_size: few; j_call: TRBJ2-7; v_call: TRBV27; d_call: TRBD2; cdr3_aa: CASSLAGTSGGASYEQYF; cdr3_nt: TGTGCCAGCAGTCTCGCCGGGACTAGCGGGGGGGCTTCCTACGAGCAGTACTTC
clone_size: NA; j_call: TRBJ1-1; v_call: TRBV7-9; d_call: NA; cdr3_aa: CASSLDWTMNTEAFF; cdr3_nt: TGTGCCAGCAGCTTAGATTGGACGATGAACACTGAAGCTTTCTTT
clone_size: NA; j_call: TRBJ2-4; v_call: TRBV4-3; d_call: NA; cdr3_aa: CASSQMHPETIQYF; cdr3_nt: TGCGCCAGCAGCCAAATGCACCCAGAAACCATTCAGTACTTC
clone_size: NA; j_call: TRBJ1-1; v_call: TRBV2; d_call: NA; cdr3_aa: CASSEIMGTEAFF; cdr3_nt: TGTGCCAGCAGTGAGATTATGGGCACTGAAGCTTTCTTT
clone_size: NA; j_call: TRBJ2-2; v_call: TRBV12-3/TRBV12-4; d_call: TRBD1; cdr3_aa: CASSPTGQGSGELFF; cdr3_nt: TGTGCCAGCAGTCCTACTGGACAGGGGTCCGGGGAGCTGTTTTTT
clone_size: NA; j_call: TRBJ2-3; v_call: TRBV4-1; d_call: NA; cdr3_aa: CASSQAGDLLSTDTQYF; cdr3_nt: TGCGCCAGCAGCCAAGCCGGGGACCTACTTAGCACAGATACGCAGTATTTT
clone_size: once; j_call: TRBJ2-1; v_call: TRBV4-1; d_call: NA; cdr3_aa: CASSRGVVNEQFF; cdr3_nt: TGCGCCAGCAGCCGAGGGGTCGTCAATGAGCAGTTCTTC
clone_size: few; j_call: TRBJ2-1; v_call: TRBV7-3; d_call: TRBD2; cdr3_aa: CASSSKRGSVNEQFF; cdr3_nt: TGTGCCAGCAGCTCGAAACGCGGGAGTGTTAATGAGCAGTTCTTC
clone_size: few; j_call: TRBJ2-3; v_call: TRBV27; d_call: NA; cdr3_aa: CASSFSLTRTDTQYF; cdr3_nt: TGTGCCAGCAGTTTCAGTCTGACTAGAACAGATACGCAGTATTTT
clone_size: many; j_call: TRBJ2-3; v_call: TRBV7-6; d_call: NA; cdr3_aa: CASSLGGTASTDTQYF; cdr3_nt: TGTGCCAGCAGCTTAGGGGGGACGGCTAGCACAGATACGCAGTATTTT
clone_size: NA; j_call: TRBJ2-1; v_call: TRBV29-1; d_call: TRBD2; cdr3_aa: CSVDLASGRTNEQFF; cdr3_nt: TGCAGCGTTGATCTAGCTAGCGGGAGAACGAATGAGCAGTTCTTC
clone_size: few; j_call: TRBJ2-3; v_call: TRBV11-3; d_call: TRBD1; cdr3_aa: CASSRTGAQITDTQYF; cdr3_nt: TGTGCCAGCAGCAGGACAGGGGCGCAAATCACAGATACGCAGTATTTT
clone_size: many; j_call: TRBJ1-1; v_call: TRBV5-1; d_call: NA; cdr3_aa: CASSLVAANTEAFF; cdr3_nt: TGTGCCAGCAGCTTAGTCGCGGCGAACACTGAAGCTTTCTTT
clone_size: NA; j_call: TRBJ2-7; v_call: TRBV6-6; d_call: TRBD1; cdr3_aa: CASGDRGMVYEQYF; cdr3_nt: TGTGCCAGCGGGGACAGGGGGATGGTCTACGAGCAGTACTTC
clone_size: NA; j_call: TRBJ1-1; v_call: TRBV5-8; d_call: NA; cdr3_aa: CASSLVIRIAEAFF; cdr3_nt: TGTGCCAGCAGCTTGGTAATCAGGATTGCTGAAGCTTTCTTT
clone_size: few; j_call: TRBJ2-2; v_call: TRBV10-2; d_call: TRBD1; cdr3_aa: CASRDSSNSNTGELFF; cdr3_nt: TGCGCCAGCCGGGACAGTAGCAACTCGAACACCGGGGAGCTGTTTTTT
clone_size: many; j_call: TRBJ1-1; v_call: TRBV10-3; d_call: NA; cdr3_aa: CAISEKGQENTEAFF; cdr3_nt: TGTGCCATCAGTGAAAAGGGGCAGGAGAACACTGAAGCTTTCTTT
clone_size: NA; j_call: TRBJ1-5; v_call: TRBV6-2/TRBV6-3; d_call: TRBD1; cdr3_aa: CASSRATGGQPQHF; cdr3_nt: TGTGCCAGCAGTAGAGCTACAGGGGGACAGCCCCAGCATTTT
clone_size: few; j_call: TRBJ2-4; v_call: TRBV27; d_call: NA; cdr3_aa: CASSFGGMENIQYF; cdr3_nt: TGTGCCAGCAGTTTCGGCGGAATGGAAAACATTCAGTACTTC
clone_size: few; j_call: TRBJ2-2; v_call: TRBV18; d_call: NA; cdr3_aa: CASSPQLGDTGELFF; cdr3_nt: TGTGCCAGCTCACCACAATTAGGTGACACCGGGGAGCTGTTTTTT
clone_size: NA; j_call: TRBJ1-5; v_call: TRBV28; d_call: NA; cdr3_aa: CASSLLPGGGRRNQPQHF; cdr3_nt: TGTGCCAGCAGTTTACTCCCCGGGGGGGGGCGAAGGAATCAGCCCCAGCATTTT
clone_size: NA; j_call: TRBJ2-2; v_call: TRBV27; d_call: TRBD2; cdr3_aa: CASRVAGVDTGELFF; cdr3_nt: TGTGCCAGCAGGGTCGCGGGGGTGGACACCGGGGAGCTGTTTTTT
clone_size: few; j_call: TRBJ2-5; v_call: TRBV7-8; d_call: NA; cdr3_aa: CASSFGRLLTETQYF; cdr3_nt: TGTGCCAGCAGCTTCGGCAGGTTGTTAACGGAGACCCAGTACTTC
clone_size: few; j_call: TRBJ1-1; v_call: TRBV20-1; d_call: NA; cdr3_aa: CSARGGGLRMNTEAFF; cdr3_nt: TGCAGTGCTAGAGGAGGGGGACTGAGGATGAACACTGAAGCTTTCTTT
clone_size: NA; j_call: TRBJ2-3; v_call: TRBV7-9; d_call: NA; cdr3_aa: CASSSPPGRGSDTQYF; cdr3_nt: TGTGCCAGCAGCTCCCCGCCGGGACGGGGATCAGATACGCAGTATTTT
clone_size: NA; j_call: TRBJ1-1; v_call: TRBV3-1; d_call: NA; cdr3_aa: CASSRGHINTEAFF; cdr3_nt: TGTGCCAGCAGCCGGGGACATATAAACACTGAAGCTTTCTTT
clone_size: NA; j_call: TRBJ2-1; v_call: TRBV7-2; d_call: NA; cdr3_aa: CASRKGWYNEQFF; cdr3_nt: TGTGCCAGCAGAAAGGGGTGGTACAATGAGCAGTTCTTC
clone_size: NA; j_call: TRBJ2-3; v_call: TRBV20-1; d_call: NA; cdr3_aa: CSARDAGRGSDTQYF; cdr3_nt: TGCAGTGCTAGAGATGCGGGACGGGGTAGTGATACGCAGTATTTT
clone_size: NA; j_call: TRBJ1-2; v_call: TRBV7-2; d_call: NA; cdr3_aa: CASSLTGIGYTF; cdr3_nt: TGTGCCAGCAGCCTTACAGGGATTGGCTACACCTTC
clone_size: NA; j_call: TRBJ2-3; v_call: TRBV6-4; d_call: NA; cdr3_aa: CASSVEKTSTDTQYF; cdr3_nt: TGTGCCAGCAGTGTAGAGAAGACAAGCACAGATACGCAGTATTTT
clone_size: NA; j_call: TRBJ1-2; v_call: TRBV6-5; d_call: TRBD1; cdr3_aa: CASSLRGGFANYGYTF; cdr3_nt: TGTGCCAGCAGCCTCAGGGGGGGATTTGCTAACTATGGCTACACCTTC
clone_size: NA; j_call: TRBJ2-7; v_call: TRBV11-2; d_call: TRBD2; cdr3_aa: CASSLQAGGAEQYF; cdr3_nt: TGTGCCAGCAGCTTACAAGCGGGAGGAGCCGAGCAGTACTTC
clone_size: NA; j_call: TRBJ2-3; v_call: TRBV7-8; d_call: TRBD2; cdr3_aa: CASSQKGTSGLSTDTQYF; cdr3_nt: TGTGCCAGCAGCCAAAAAGGGACTAGCGGGCTTAGCACAGATACGCAGTATTTT
clone_size: few; j_call: TRBJ2-3; v_call: TRBV5-6; d_call: NA; cdr3_aa: CASSQTVRTDTQYF; cdr3_nt: TGTGCCAGCAGCCAGACAGTACGGACAGATACGCAGTATTTT
clone_size: NA; j_call: TRBJ2-4; v_call: TRBV20-1; d_call: TRBD2; cdr3_aa: CSGIASGWAKNIQYF; cdr3_nt: TGCAGTGGTATTGCTAGCGGTTGGGCCAAAAACATTCAGTACTTC
clone_size: NA; j_call: TRBJ1-3; v_call: TRBV5-6; d_call: TRBD1; cdr3_aa: CASSTRTGGPGNTIYF; cdr3_nt: TGTGCCAGCAGCACTAGGACAGGGGGCCCTGGAAACACCATATATTTT
clone_size: few; j_call: TRBJ2-7; v_call: TRBV27; d_call: NA; cdr3_aa: CASSLAGGELVYEQYF; cdr3_nt: TGTGCCAGCAGTCTAGCCGGGGGAGAACTAGTCTACGAGCAGTACTTC
clone_size: NA; j_call: TRBJ2-7; v_call: TRBV20-1; d_call: NA; cdr3_aa: CSARVRASYEQYF; cdr3_nt: TGCAGTGCTAGAGTGCGCGCCTCCTACGAGCAGTACTTC
clone_size: few; j_call: TRBJ2-1; v_call: TRBV18; d_call: NA; cdr3_aa: CASSFGHGDEQFF; cdr3_nt: TGTGCCAGCTCGTTCGGACACGGTGATGAGCAGTTCTTC